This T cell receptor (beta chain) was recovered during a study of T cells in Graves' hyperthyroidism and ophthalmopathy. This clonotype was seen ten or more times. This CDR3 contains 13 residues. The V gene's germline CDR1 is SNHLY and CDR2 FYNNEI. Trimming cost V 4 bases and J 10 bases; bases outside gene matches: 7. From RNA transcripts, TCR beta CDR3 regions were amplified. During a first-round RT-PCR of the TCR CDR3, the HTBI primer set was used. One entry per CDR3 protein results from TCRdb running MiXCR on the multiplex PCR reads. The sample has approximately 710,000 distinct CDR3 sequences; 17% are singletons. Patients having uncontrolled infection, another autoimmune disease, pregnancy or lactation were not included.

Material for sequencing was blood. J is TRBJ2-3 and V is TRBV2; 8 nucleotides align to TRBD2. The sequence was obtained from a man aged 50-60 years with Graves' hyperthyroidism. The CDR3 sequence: CASSGYGTSAQYF. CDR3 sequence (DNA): TGTGCCAGCAGTGGCTACGGGACTAGTGCGCAGTATTTT. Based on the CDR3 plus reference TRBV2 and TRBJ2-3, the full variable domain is EPEVTQTPSHQVTQMGQEVILRCVPISNHLYFYWYRQILGQKVEFLVSFYNNEISEKSEIFDDQFSVERPDGSNFTLKIRSTKLEDSAMYFCASSGYGTSAQYFGPGTRLTVL.